The 30 T cell receptor beta chains presented below share a single source sample, sequenced in a study of human T cells and chemical hapten exposure (dated by TCRdb to about 2021). The library was generated by RACE. Sequencing was carried out with a NextSeq 500. The raw public reads went through TCRdb reprocessing: fastp at Q25, MiXCR clone calling, in-frame beta chains kept. A single entry per CDR3 protein holds the most common genes and DNA from its merged rows. Counted in this sample were roughly 380,000 distinct CDR3 sequences; 4.5% to 5.5% of them appeared once. The ten largest clones add up to about 2.5% of the sample. The meaning of the sample's time point label: pre-sensitization, week 0. The sample's treatment or condition, from its label and the paper: therapeutic diphenylcyclopropenone sensitization with weekly scalp DPC. The sample was whole blood, taken in connection with sensitization to the hapten diphenylcyclopropenone (DPC). Every receptor here comes from a woman aged 45-65 years with alopecia areata. Some clones in this sample may be carry-over from other donors' samples.

The sample holds a few counts of this clonotype. This chain uses TRBV5-1 with TRBJ1-4; D ambiguous. The CDR3 is made up of 14 amino acids. The germline CDR1 and CDR2 sequences are SGHRS and YFSETQ. V was trimmed by 7 bases and J by 3 bases, leaving 13 bases between them. The CDR3 region is CASGLYGSNEKLFF. The DNA of the CDR3 is TGCGCCAGCGGGTTGTATGGGTCTAATGAAAAACTGTTTTTT.

This clonotype was seen many times. The rearrangement links TRBV28 to TRBJ1-5, with D tentatively TRBD1 (5 bases). This CDR3 has 18 residues. The V end lost 9 bases, the J end lost 3 bases, and 27 bases lay between the germline ends. Germline lookup yields CDR1 MDHEN and CDR2 SYDVKM. In DNA form, the CDR3 reads TGTGCCAGTTCTCCTATGGGCGGGGAGGGGACCTACAATCAGCCCCAGCATTTT. Its translation is CASSPMGGEGTYNQPQHF.

This clonotype has a handful of counts. The chain's CDR3 is CASSPLGGSNNEQFF. CDR3 DNA sequence: TGTGCCAGCAGCCCCCTGGGGGGGAGCAACAATGAGCAGTTCTTC. The V call is TRBV7-6, the J call TRBJ2-1; 7 positions match TRBD2. The CDR3 contains 15 residues. Germline V gene sequence: CDR1 SGHVS, CDR2 FNYEAQ. With 5 bases clipped from V and 5 bases from J, the junction kept 9 bases outside the gene matches.

The gene calls are TRBV9 and TRBJ2-1; 8 bases line up with TRBD2. The CDR3 has 15 amino acids. CDR1 and CDR2 from the germline V gene are SGDLS and YYNGEE. The ends lost 0 bases at V and 6 bases at J; junction bases unmatched: 5. The CDR3 protein is CASSVDGGAGNEQFF. The CDR3 nucleotides read TGTGCCAGCAGCGTAGACGGGGGGGCCGGCAATGAGCAGTTCTTC.

This chain joins TRBV19 and TRBJ2-1, with TRBD1 as a possible D gene (6 bases). Trimming shortened V by 0 bases and J by 4 bases, and 10 bases separated the two germline ends. The CDR3 is 15 residues long. Per the germline V gene, CDR1 is LNHDA and CDR2 is SQIVND (reference sequence). In DNA form, the CDR3 reads TGTGCCAGTAGTATAGACAGGGGAAATTACAATGAGCAGTTCTTC. Translation: CASSIDRGNYNEQFF. Looking up the rest from reference TRBV19 and TRBJ2-1 gives the full variable domain: DGGITQSPKYLFRKEGQNVTLSCEQNLNHDAMYWYRQDPGQGLRLIYYSQIVNDFQKGDIAEGYSVSREKKESFPLTVTSAQKNPTAFYLCASSIDRGNYNEQFFGPGTRLTVL.

There are a few counts of this clonotype. The chain links TRBV21-1 to TRBJ2-7; TRBD2 was called by the table and not checked on the DNA. TRBV21-1 is recorded as a pseudogene. There are 16 residues in the CDR3. CDR3 in amino acids: CASSKVVEGSFDEQYF. CDR3 DNA sequence: TGTGCCAGCAGCAAAGTAGTCGAGGGCAGTTTCGACGAGCAGTACTTC.

This clonotype was seen ten or more times. The chain links TRBV3-1 to TRBJ1-2; D is uncertain. CDR1 and CDR2 (germline): LGHDT, YNNKEL (reference sequence). CDR3 length equals 13 residues. V was cut by 4 bases and J by 11 bases, with 17 bases left in between. The DNA of the CDR3 is TGTGCCAGCAGCCCCCTGAAACCGTTGGGTTACACCTTC. This sequence encodes CASSPLKPLGYTF.

The rearrangement uses TRBV4-3 and TRBJ2-3; D remains ambiguous. The length of the CDR3 is 16 residues. V was cut by 0 bases and J by 4 bases, with 14 bases left in between. Per germline, CDR1 LGHNA and CDR2 YSLEER. DNA for the CDR3: TGCGCCAGCAGCCAAGATCCGGCTGGGGTTTCAGATACGCAGTATTTT. Amino acids: CASSQDPAGVSDTQYF.

This clonotype has at least ten counts. The gene calls are TRBV24-1 and TRBJ2-1; perhaps TRBD2 as D (6 bases). V was pared by 3 bases and J by 0 bases, with 14 bases between. There are 17 residues in the CDR3. CDR1 is KGHDR, CDR2 SFDVKD, per germline. CDR3 in amino acids: CATSDAQAGSSYNEQFF. The CDR3 coding sequence is TGTGCCACCAGTGATGCCCAGGCGGGGAGCTCCTACAATGAGCAGTTCTTC.

In this sample, this clonotype turned up many times. In DNA form, the CDR3 reads TGTGCCAGCAGTCAACTCAGAGGGGAAGAGACCCAGTACTTC. Encoded protein: CASSQLRGEETQYF. The chain joins TRBV25-1 to TRBJ2-5; D may be TRBD1 or TRBD2 (5 bases each). Germline V gives CDR1 MGHDK, CDR2 SYGVNS. This CDR3 spans 14 amino acids. V was clipped by 5 bases and J by 3 bases, with 13 bases between them.

This clonotype was seen ten or more times. The rearrangement joins TRBV4-2 to TRBJ2-6, with D possibly being TRBD1 or TRBD2 (6 bases each). The V end lost 4 bases, the J end lost 4 bases, and 14 bases lay between the germline ends. Germline CDR1 LGHNA, CDR2 YNFKEQ. There are 16 residues in the CDR3. CDR3 sequence (DNA): TGTGCCAGCAGCCCTTTAGGGGGGCTCGGGGCCAACGTCCTGACTTTC. As protein: CASSPLGGLGANVLTF.

This clonotype came up many times. J is TRBJ2-2 and V is TRBV7-9; D is uncertain. Germline CDR1 SEHNR, CDR2 FQNEAQ (reference sequence). CDR3 length: 13 amino acids. V was shortened by 5 bases and J by 7 bases, with 11 bases between the two germline ends. CDR3 amino acids: CASSPSVGGELFF. The CDR3 DNA is TGTGCCAGCAGCCCAAGCGTAGGCGGGGAGCTGTTTTTT.

This clonotype was counted ten times or more. The chain employs TRBV28 and TRBJ2-3; a possible D gene is TRBD2 (7 bases). CDR3 size: 14 residues. Deletions cut 6 bases from V and 4 bases from J, with 14 bases between. CDR1 MDHEN and CDR2 SYDVKM come from the germline V gene. In DNA form, the CDR3 reads TGTGCCAGCAGAGGGGGGGGACCCCCAGATACGCAGTATTTT. Amino acids: CASRGGGPPDTQYF. Full variable domain (missing parts from reference TRBV28 and TRBJ2-3): DVKVTQSSRYLVKRTGEKVFLECVQDMDHENMFWYRQDPGLGLRLIYFSYDVKMKEKGDIPEGYSVSREKKERFSLILESASTNQTSMYLCASRGGGPPDTQYFGPGTRLTVL.

In this sample, this clonotype turned up a few times. The chain employs TRBV6-7 and TRBJ2-1, with D unclear. TRBV6-7 has ORF status, its function being uncertain. With 6 bases removed from V and 8 bases from J, the gap between germline ends came to 17 bases. This CDR3 is 14 amino acids long. CDR3 in amino acids: CASRFDMPPHEQFF. Here the CDR3 DNA reads TGTGCCAGCAGATTCGACATGCCCCCCCATGAGCAGTTCTTC.

In its sample, this clonotype was seen a few times. The V call is TRBV9, the J call TRBJ1-6, with 8 bases lining up with TRBD1. There are 16 residues in the CDR3. From germline, CDR1 is SGDLS and CDR2 YYNGEE. With 3 bases clipped from V and 0 bases from J, the junction kept 2 bases outside the gene matches. CDR3 sequence (DNA): TGTGCCAGCAGCGCCACAGGGGGCTCCTATAATTCACCCCTCCACTTT. Protein: CASSATGGSYNSPLHF.

The rearrangement uses TRBV6-5 and TRBJ1-3; 8 positions match TRBD1. CDR1 MNHEY and CDR2 SVGAGI come from the germline V gene. Trimming at V came to 5 bases and at J to 4 bases, leaving 4 bases not matched to a gene. There are 14 residues in the CDR3. Written as DNA, the CDR3 is TGTGCCAGCAGTCCGTGGACAGGGGGAAACACCATATATTTT. Its translation is CASSPWTGGNTIYF.

The chain links TRBV3-1 to TRBJ1-2; D possibly corresponds to TRBD1 (6 bases). V lost 3 bases to trimming and J lost 2 bases, with 28 bases between them. The length of the CDR3 is 20 residues. Germline lookup yields CDR1 LGHDT and CDR2 YNNKEL (reference sequence). The CDR3 bases are TGTGCCAGCAGCCATCAAGCTTGGGGTGAACCGGGACACTTGAACTATGGCTACACCTTC. Protein: CASSHQAWGEPGHLNYGYTF.

This clonotype is a singleton in its sample. A much more abundant neighbour one base away suggests this may be a read error. The chain carries TRBV21-1 and TRBJ1-5. TRBV21-1 is recorded as a pseudogene. There are 15 residues in the CDR3. Here the CDR3 reads CASSKLKWSNQPQHF. The CDR3 DNA sequence: TGTGCCAGCAGCAAACTTAAGTGGAGCAATCAGCCCCAGCATTTT.

The chain recombines TRBV27 with TRBJ1-6; D unclear. CDR1 is MNHEY, CDR2 SMNVEV, per germline (reference sequence). The length of the CDR3 is 14 residues. Trimming removed 3 bases from V and 5 bases from J, with 8 bases in between. The CDR3 loop reads CASSFPGHNSPLHF. In DNA form, the CDR3 reads TGTGCCAGCAGTTTCCCCGGGCATAATTCACCCCTCCACTTT.

The gene calls are TRBV20-1 and TRBJ1-1; possible D gene TRBD1, 5 bases. The CDR3 is 13 amino acids. V was pared by 6 bases and J by 5 bases, with 16 bases between. Per germline, CDR1 DFQATT and CDR2 SNEGSKA (reference sequence). CDR3 residues: CSARTQPGTEAFF. CDR3 bases: TGCAGTGCCAGGACACAGCCAGGAACTGAAGCTTTCTTT.

V gene TRBV18 combines with J gene TRBJ2-7; 12 bases match TRBD2. The ends lost 4 bases at V and 5 bases at J; junction bases unmatched: 9. From germline, CDR1 is KGHSH and CDR2 LQKENI. The CDR3 is 16 residues long. CDR3 sequence: CASSLQLAGGLHEQYF. For the CDR3, the DNA is TGTGCCAGCTCACTCCAACTAGCGGGAGGACTCCACGAGCAGTACTTC.

This clonotype was seen more than once but under ten times. CDR3 bases: TGTGCCAGCAGCGTAGGACAGGCACCCTACGAGCAGTACTTC. It is translated as CASSVGQAPYEQYF. J is TRBJ2-7 and V is TRBV9; the D gene is possibly TRBD1 (6 bases). In germline, CDR1 is SGDLS, CDR2 YYNGEE. The length of the CDR3 is 14 residues. Trimming removed 0 bases at V and 2 bases at J, with 9 bases between.

This clonotype was counted many times. This chain connects TRBV10-3 to TRBJ2-3, with TRBD2 matching 8 bases. V was pared by 10 bases and J by 0 bases, with 21 bases of the junction left unmatched. Per the germline V gene, CDR1 is ENHRY and CDR2 is SYGVKD. The CDR3 consists of 19 residues. DNA of the CDR3: TGTGCCACCATGACCGTGTGGCCTAGCGGGCCCCGCAGCACAGATACGCAGTATTTT. The encoded protein is CATMTVWPSGPRSTDTQYF.

This clonotype was seen repeatedly, ten times or more. The chain couples TRBV6-1 to TRBJ1-1, with 8 bases fitting TRBD1. CDR3 length: 13 residues. With V trimmed by 10 bases and J by 0 bases, 4 bases remained unmatched. Germline lookup yields CDR1 MNHNS and CDR2 SASEGT. The CDR3 here is CAITTGVNTEAFF. The CDR3 DNA reads TGTGCCATCACGACAGGGGTGAACACTGAAGCTTTCTTT.

The rearrangement joins TRBV5-1 to TRBJ2-5; D remains ambiguous. Per the germline V gene, CDR1 is SGHRS and CDR2 is YFSETQ. V gave up 2 bases and J gave up 3 bases, with 8 bases separating them. The CDR3 covers 13 residues. CDR3 coding DNA: TGCGCCAGCAGCTTAGGATCTGAAGAGACCCAGTACTTC. The encoded protein is CASSLGSEETQYF.

This clonotype occurred many times. The rearrangement uses TRBV12-3 or TRBV12-4 and TRBJ2-7, with D maybe TRBD1 (8 bases). The CDR3 covers 13 residues. V lost 5 bases to trimming and J lost 6 bases, with 14 bases between them. The CDR3 spells CASSMTGEGEQYF. CDR3 bases: TGTGCCAGCAGTATGACAGGGGAGGGCGAGCAGTACTTC.

This clonotype occurred many times. This chain links TRBV4-1 with TRBJ2-3, with 13 positions matching TRBD2. Germline V gene sequence: CDR1 MGHRA, CDR2 YSYEKL. This CDR3 is built from 16 residues. The trim removed 4 bases at V and 5 bases at J, leaving 6 bases unmatched. CDR3 DNA: TGCGCCAGCAGCCGCGGGACTAGCGGGGCGGAAGATACGCAGTATTTT. Translated: CASSRGTSGAEDTQYF.

The chain recombines TRBV20-1 with TRBJ1-3; 7 bases are a match to TRBD1. Germline V gene sequence: CDR1 DFQATT, CDR2 SNEGSKA (reference sequence). The CDR3 is made up of 13 amino acids. The V segment lost 6 bases and the J segment 0 bases; nucleotides outside the gene matches: 2. In nucleotides, the CDR3 is TGCAGTGCGGGGACAGACTCTGGAAACACCATATATTTT. This gives the protein CSAGTDSGNTIYF.

This clonotype has a count of ten or more. The chain combines TRBV20-1 with TRBJ1-5, with TRBD1 matching over 8 bases. The CDR3 covers 14 residues. V was clipped by 5 bases and J by 4 bases; unmatched bases: 7. In germline, CDR1 is DFQATT, CDR2 SNEGSKA (reference sequence). The CDR3 sequence: CSASQGARNQPQHF. The CDR3 DNA reads as TGCAGTGCTTCTCAGGGGGCTCGGAATCAGCCCCAGCATTTT.

Ten or more counts support this clonotype. This sequence joins TRBV29-1 and TRBJ2-7; D is unresolved. Germline CDR1 and CDR2: SQVTM and ANQGSEA. The CDR3 has 12 residues. V lost 7 bases and J 6 bases, leaving 16 bases between the germline ends. The CDR3 sequence is CSGGGLGREQYF. The DNA of the CDR3 is TGCAGCGGGGGTGGATTGGGCCGCGAGCAGTACTTC.